This TCR beta chain was documented in a study of blood T cells in healthy people across ages. General study results and limits: Per-million-T-cell TCR beta diversity fell roughly linearly with age.

V shed 4 bases, J shed 9 bases, and the junction held 8 bases outside the gene matches. Germline V CDR1 and CDR2: KGHSH, LQKENI. The CDR3 sequence is 14 residues long. Combining a sample-barcoded 5' primer with a J-beta primer mix, a second PCR ran for roughly 7 to 12 cycles. In TCRdb, the 5' RACE reads were re-called with MiXCR into one record per CDR3 protein. The data contain some 920,000 distinct CDR3 sequences, about 51% of them seen just once; the ten biggest clones take up around a fifth. About this clonotype: Its antigen remains unidentified.

The rearrangement joins TRBV18 to TRBJ2-1; 8 nucleotides agree with TRBD1. The sequenced material came from blood. This clonotype originated in a woman aged 60-70 years in good health. CDR3 protein: CASSQDRVSSEQFF. The CDR3 DNA follows: TGTGCCAGCTCACAGGACAGGGTTTCAAGTGAGCAGTTCTTC.